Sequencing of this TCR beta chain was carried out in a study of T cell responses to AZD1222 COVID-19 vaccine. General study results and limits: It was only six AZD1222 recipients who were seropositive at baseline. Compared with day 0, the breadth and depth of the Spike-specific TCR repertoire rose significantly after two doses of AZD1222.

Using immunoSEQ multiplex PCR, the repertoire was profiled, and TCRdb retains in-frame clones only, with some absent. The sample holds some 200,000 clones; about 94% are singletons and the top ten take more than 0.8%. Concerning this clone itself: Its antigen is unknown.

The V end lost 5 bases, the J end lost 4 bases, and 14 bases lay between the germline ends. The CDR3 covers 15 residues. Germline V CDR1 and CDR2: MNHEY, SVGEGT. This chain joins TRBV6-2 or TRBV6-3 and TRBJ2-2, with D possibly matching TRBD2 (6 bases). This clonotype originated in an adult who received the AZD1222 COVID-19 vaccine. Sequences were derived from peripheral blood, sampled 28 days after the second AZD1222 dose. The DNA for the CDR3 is TGTGCCAGCAGTCTCGTACCCGGGGGCACCGGGGAGCTGTTTTTT. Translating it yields CASSLVPGGTGELFF.